This T cell receptor (beta chain) appears in the sequencing data of a study of blood T cells in healthy people across ages. Whole-study results and caveats: TCR beta diversity tracked closely with naive T cell percentage.

V shed 2 bases and J 4 bases; nucleotides not matched to a gene: 8. The CDR3 runs 16 residues. Germline values: CDR1 SEHNR, CDR2 FQNEAQ (reference sequence). Each individual donor underwent a draw of approximately 10 milliliters of peripheral blood. Per sample, no less than 5.5 micrograms of total RNA were extracted. There are many counts of this clonotype. The antigen is undetermined. Then a second PCR, running roughly 7 to 11 cycles, was carried out with a sample-barcoded 5' primer and a J-beta primer mix. TCRdb analysed the 5' RACE reads with MiXCR anew, one entry per CDR3 protein. The table lists around 800,000 distinct CDR3 sequences, around 45% of them singletons.

The chain employs TRBV7-9 and TRBJ2-7; TRBD2 agrees at 10 bases. Sequenced input: blood. This receptor was taken from a man in his 60s in good health. The CDR3 here is CASSLSSGLAIYEQYF. The DNA for the CDR3 is TGTGCCAGCAGCTTATCCTCGGGACTAGCGATTTACGAGCAGTACTTC.